The rows below give T cell receptor beta chains drawn from one sample of a study of blood T cell repertoires in COVID-19. Libraries were prepared by immunoSEQ multiplex PCR; TCRdb keeps only in-frame clonotypes and omits some of them. The table includes roughly 120,000 clones, around 79% detected once. Sequenced material: peripheral blood. The receptors shown here come from a man aged 65 to 79 with acute or convalescent COVID-19. CDR3s include the opening cysteine and the closing phenylalanine or tryptophan. The D gene is left open where the match is weak. Only part of the rows carry a size: once, few, many, or a class if the clone is expanded.

NA	TRBV7-2	TRBJ1-2	NA	TGTGCCAGCAGCCAGAGGGGGTATGGCTACACCTTC	CASSQRGYGYTF
NA	TRBV28	TRBJ1-5	NA	TGTGCCAGCAGTTTATTTCTTCCGAGCGGGGATCAGCCCCAGCATTTT	CASSLFLPSGDQPQHF
TRBD2	TRBV19	TRBJ2-1	NA	TGTGCCAGTACCGAACTAGCGGGGGGGCCGGGCTACAATGAGCAGTTCTTC	CASTELAGGPGYNEQFF
TRBD1	TRBV5-1	TRBJ1-4	NA	TGCGCCAGCAGCCCGGACAGGGTTGATGAAAAACTGTTTTTT	CASSPDRVDEKLFF
TRBD2	TRBV6-5	TRBJ2-3	NA	TGTGCCAGCAGTTACGGACTAGGGGCAGATACGCAGTATTTT	CASSYGLGADTQYF
TRBD2	TRBV14	TRBJ2-1	NA	TGTGCCAGCAGCCCCCGTCGTCTAGCGGGGGGGCCTCACGATGAGCAGTTCTTC	CASSPRRLAGGPHDEQFF
NA	TRBV7-2	TRBJ2-1	few	TGTGCCAGCAGCTTACGTCGGGGGGCCGGGGATGAGCAGTTCTTC	CASSLRRGAGDEQFF
NA	TRBV27	TRBJ2-1	few	TGTGCCAGCAGTACCTTAGCGGAGCAGTTCTTC	CASSTLAEQFF
NA	TRBV7-9	TRBJ2-2	few	TGTGCCAGCAGCTTGGCCCGGGGGGCCACGAACACCGGGGAGCTGTTTTTT	CASSLARGATNTGELFF
NA	TRBV11-2	TRBJ2-1	NA	TGTGCCAGCAGCGCCTACCCCGACAGGATGTACAATGAGCAGTTCTTC	CASSAYPDRMYNEQFF
NA	TRBV9	TRBJ1-2	NA	TGTGCCAGCAGCGTTATGGGGGGGCTTAAGGACGGCTACACCTTC	CASSVMGGLKDGYTF
NA	TRBV5-1	TRBJ2-3	few	TGCGCCAGCAGCTTTAGCGGAGATACGCAGTATTTT	CASSFSGDTQYF
NA	TRBV6-1	TRBJ1-2	once	TGTGCCAGCAGTGAAGAGACAGGAAGCGGCTACACCTTC	CASSEETGSGYTF
TRBD2	TRBV9	TRBJ2-2	NA	TGTGCCAGCAGCGCGACAGCGGGGGGTTCGAACACCGGGGAGCTGTTTTTT	CASSATAGGSNTGELFF
NA	TRBV19	TRBJ1-5	NA	TGTGCCAGCGGGGACACGTCGGGCAATCAGCCCCAGCATTTT	CASGDTSGNQPQHF
NA	TRBV5-1	TRBJ1-3	NA	TGCGCCAGCAGCTTGGGACGGAGTCGGCTCTCTGGAAACACCATATATTTT	CASSLGRSRLSGNTIYF
TRBD1	TRBV19	TRBJ1-6	NA	TGTGCCAGTAGACGGGACAGGGGGCGATCACCCCTCCACTTT	CASRRDRGRSPLHF
NA	TRBV3-1/TRBV3-2	TRBJ2-2	NA	TGTGCCAGCAGCCAAGATCGTCTTCGCACCGGGGAGCTGTTTTTT	CASSQDRLRTGELFF
NA	TRBV18	TRBJ1-1	NA	TGTGCCAGCTCACCAATCGACAGCATGAACACTGAAGCTTTCTTT	CASSPIDSMNTEAFF
NA	TRBV19	TRBJ1-6	few	TGTGCCAGTAGTATTACAGGGTCACCTTATAATTCACCCCTCCACTTT	CASSITGSPYNSPLHF
NA	TRBV6-5	TRBJ2-3	NA	TGTGCCAGCAGTTACGGGCCAGTCGAAGATACGCAGTATTTT	CASSYGPVEDTQYF
TRBD1	TRBV18	TRBJ1-4	NA	TGTGCCAGCTCACCACAGGCCCCAGGGGGAGGTGAAAAACTGTTTTTT	CASSPQAPGGGEKLFF
TRBD2	TRBV9	TRBJ2-1	NA	TGTGCCAGCAGCACCACTGGGACTAGCGTCTCCTACAATGAGCAGTTCTTC	CASSTTGTSVSYNEQFF
TRBD2	TRBV5-4	TRBJ2-5	NA	TGTGCCAGCAGCTTGGTGGGCGGGGGGGTACAAGAGACCCAGTACTTC	CASSLVGGGVQETQYF
TRBD2	TRBV7-6	TRBJ2-5	NA	TGTGCCAGCAGCCCACTAGCGGGAAGTCAAGAGACCCAGTACTTC	CASSPLAGSQETQYF
NA	TRBV5-5	TRBJ1-1	once	TGTGCCAGCAGCTCACGAACAGGGTCGGGCACTGAAGCTTTCTTT	CASSSRTGSGTEAFF
TRBD1	TRBV25-1	TRBJ2-5	NA	TGTGCCAGCCGAGCAGGGGGCGTAGGTCCAGAGACCCAGTACTTC	CASRAGGVGPETQYF
TRBD1	TRBV2	TRBJ1-2	NA	TGTGCCAGCAGTGAGACAAGGACAGGGACCTATGGCTACACCTTC	CASSETRTGTYGYTF
TRBD2	TRBV29-1	TRBJ2-7	NA	TGCAGCGCTACGGGACTAGCTTCTTACGAGCAGTACTTC	CSATGLASYEQYF
NA	TRBV19	TRBJ1-1	NA	TGTGCCAGTAGGTACGAACGGGGAACTGAAGCTTTCTTT	CASRYERGTEAFF
NA	TRBV6-6	TRBJ1-6	NA	TGTGCCAGCAGTCTACAGGGAAGGAATTCACCCCTCCACTTT	CASSLQGRNSPLHF
NA	TRBV18	TRBJ1-1	NA	TGTGCCAGCTCACCTGGGGGCGAGGACACTGAAGCTTTCTTT	CASSPGGEDTEAFF
TRBD1	TRBV2	TRBJ1-4	few	TGTGCCAGCAGGCTCCTTACAGGGGGCGTCGGTGAAAAACTGTTTTTT	CASRLLTGGVGEKLFF
NA	TRBV6-5	TRBJ2-2	NA	TGTGCCAGCAGCCTGACCGGGGAGCTGTTTTTT	CASSLTGELFF
TRBD2	TRBV20-1	TRBJ2-1	NA	TGCAGTGCTAGTGAAAGCGGGGGACACCCCAATGAGCAGTTCTTC	CSASESGGHPNEQFF
NA	TRBV4-2	TRBJ1-1	NA	TGTGCCAGCAGCCAAGGGGCCGGGGAGGGAAGGACTGAAGCTTTCTTT	CASSQGAGEGRTEAFF
TRBD1	TRBV3-1/TRBV3-2	TRBJ2-2	NA	TGTGCCAGCAGCCAACCCGGGACAGTCGCCGGGGAGCTGTTTTTT	CASSQPGTVAGELFF
NA	TRBV12-3/TRBV12-4	TRBJ2-3	NA	TGTGCCAGCAGTGCCCCAGTTGTAGATACGCAGTATTTT	CASSAPVVDTQYF
NA	TRBV6-5	TRBJ1-3	NA	TGTGCCAGCAGTTTTCCAGACAGCTCTGGAAACACCATATATTTT	CASSFPDSSGNTIYF
NA	TRBV7-2	TRBJ1-2	NA	TGTGCCAGCAGCCTTGGAGGGTCCCTTAACTATGGCTACACCTTC	CASSLGGSLNYGYTF
TRBD1	TRBV19	TRBJ2-1	NA	TGTGCCAGTAGTAGGGGACAGGCCTACAATGAGCAGTTCTTC	CASSRGQAYNEQFF
TRBD1	TRBV5-1	TRBJ1-1	few	TGCGCCAGCAGCATCGCAGGGGGGACTGAAGCTTTCTTT	CASSIAGGTEAFF
TRBD1	TRBV6-2/TRBV6-3	TRBJ1-1	few	TGTGCCAGCAGCATCTTGACAGGGACTGAAGCTTTCTTT	CASSILTGTEAFF
TRBD1	TRBV6-2/TRBV6-3	TRBJ1-2	NA	TGTGCCAGCAGTTACCGGGACAGGGGGCGTAGTGGTGGCTACACCTTC	CASSYRDRGRSGGYTF
TRBD1	TRBV4-3	TRBJ1-6	NA	TGCGCCAGCAGCCAAGACAGGGGGAATTCACCCCTCCACTTT	CASSQDRGNSPLHF
NA	TRBV7-9	TRBJ2-1	NA	TGTGCCAGCAGCTTACGGACAGAATACAATGAGCAGTTCTTC	CASSLRTEYNEQFF
TRBD2	TRBV5-1	TRBJ2-5	NA	TGCGCCAGCAGCTTGGCTAGCGGGGGGCTCCAAGAGACCCAGTACTTC	CASSLASGGLQETQYF